This is a list of T cell receptor beta chains from one sample in a study of blood T cell repertoires in COVID-19. Clones were sequenced by immunoSEQ multiplex PCR, and TCRdb holds only the in-frame ones, with some missing. This repertoire shows around 100,000 clones, 90% found once; its top ten account for 4.5% to 5.5%. The sample taken for sequencing was peripheral blood. The receptors stem from a man in his forties or fifties with acute or convalescent COVID-19. Both conserved end residues are part of each CDR3. The D gene is left open where the match is weak. Not every row has a clone size; where given, it reads once, few, many or a size class.

clone_size	v_call	j_call	d_call	cdr3_nt	cdr3_aa
once	TRBV2	TRBJ1-1	.	TGTGCCAGCAGTGAAGTGAGGGTTATGAACACTGAAGCTTTCTTT	CASSEVRVMNTEAFF
.	TRBV25-1	TRBJ1-2	TRBD1	TGTGCCAGCAGTGTATTACAGGGGACAGAGGGCTACACCTTC	CASSVLQGTEGYTF
.	TRBV20-1	TRBJ2-3	TRBD2	TGCAGTGCTAGTAATTGGCTAGCGGGAAGCACAGATACGCAGTATTTT	CSASNWLAGSTDTQYF
.	TRBV19	TRBJ2-3	TRBD2	TGTGCCAGTAGTATCGGTAGCGGGAGGGTTTTTAGTGCAGATACGCAGTATTTT	CASSIGSGRVFSADTQYF
.	TRBV15	TRBJ1-4	.	TGTGCCACCAGCAGAGATACGGGCGGAGGAAAACTGTTTTTT	CATSRDTGGGKLFF
.	TRBV18	TRBJ1-1	.	TGTGCCAGCTCACCCAGCGTGAGCACTGAAGCTTTCTTT	CASSPSVSTEAFF
.	TRBV11-2	TRBJ2-7	TRBD1	TGTGCCAGCAGCAATCGCATTGGACAGGCTTACGAGCAGTACTTC	CASSNRIGQAYEQYF
.	TRBV7-9	TRBJ2-1	TRBD2	TGTGCCAGCAGCTGGACTAGCGGATACAATGAGCAGTTCTTC	CASSWTSGYNEQFF
.	TRBV3-1/TRBV3-2	TRBJ1-4	.	TGTGCCAGCAGCCGCGCCCGACAGGACAACGAAAAACTGTTTTTT	CASSRARQDNEKLFF
.	TRBV4-1	TRBJ1-4	TRBD1	TGCGCCAGCAGCCAATCCCCTCATTCGACAGGGCCTAATGAAAAACTGTTTTTT	CASSQSPHSTGPNEKLFF
.	TRBV11-2	TRBJ2-5	TRBD2	TGTGCCAGCAGCCCCGGGACTAGCGGGAGGGAAGAGACCCAGTACTTC	CASSPGTSGREETQYF
.	TRBV25-1	TRBJ1-2	TRBD1	TGTGCCAGCAGTGTAACCGGGACAGGGGGCTTCTATGGCTACACCTTC	CASSVTGTGGFYGYTF
.	TRBV28	TRBJ1-1	TRBD1	TGTGCCAGCGAGTCACAGGGGGCGTTTGCTGAAGCTTTCTTT	CASESQGAFAEAFF
.	TRBV28	TRBJ1-2	TRBD1	TGTGCCAGCAGTTCGGCAGGGGGCGGCTATGGCTACACCTTC	CASSSAGGGYGYTF
.	TRBV11-2	TRBJ1-2	TRBD1	TGTGCCAGCAGCTTAGGCGGACAGGGGATAGAGAATGGCTACACCTTC	CASSLGGQGIENGYTF